These T cell receptor beta chains were read from a single sample in a study of cytomegalovirus exposure and HLA in healthy donors. Using immunoSEQ multiplex PCR, the repertoire was profiled, and TCRdb retains in-frame clones only, with some absent. The sample lists 150,000 to 200,000 clones, about 79% seen once, with about 2.3% in the top ten. Specimen: PBMCs. These TCRs come from a woman aged 45-65 years in good health and CMV-seronegative. The CDR3 runs from the conserved cysteine through the conserved F or W. Fields, in order: J gene, V gene, D gene, clone size, CDR3 protein, CDR3 DNA. The D gene is left open where the match is weak. The size entry is marked missing in some rows and otherwise reads once, few, many or a size class.

>TRBJ1-3|TRBV6-1|.|.
CASSERVRSSGNTIYF
TGTGCCAGCAGTGAACGGGTCAGAAGCTCTGGAAACACCATATATTTT
>TRBJ2-1|TRBV14|TRBD1|.
CASSQMLTGVDEQFF
TGTGCCAGCAGCCAGATGCTAACAGGGGTCGATGAGCAGTTCTTC
>TRBJ1-6|TRBV7-9|.|few
CASSLAQGNTSPLHF
TGTGCCAGCAGCTTAGCGCAGGGTAATACTTCACCCCTCCACTTT
>TRBJ2-7|TRBV6-5|TRBD1|.
CASSYAYRDRGDEQYF
TGTGCCAGCAGTTACGCTTACCGGGACAGGGGTGACGAGCAGTACTTC
>TRBJ2-4|TRBV19|TRBD2|.
CASSMTAGGFQNIQYF
TGTGCCAGTAGTATGACTGCGGGAGGGTTCCAAAACATTCAGTACTTC
>TRBJ1-2|TRBV19|TRBD1|.
CASRTGLNYGYTF
TGTGCCAGTCGGACAGGGCTGAACTATGGCTACACCTTC
>TRBJ1-1|TRBV7-9|TRBD1|once
CASSLGVGTGEVMNTEAFF
TGTGCCAGCAGCTTAGGGGTAGGGACAGGGGAAGTAATGAACACTGAAGCTTTCTTT
>TRBJ2-3|TRBV11-2|TRBD2|.
CASSLKIAGADTQYF
TGTGCCAGCAGCTTAAAGATAGCGGGAGCAGATACGCAGTATTTT
>TRBJ1-1|TRBV13|TRBD1|.
CASSLGTGVLAFF
TGTGCCAGCAGCTTAGGGACAGGGGTTTTGGCTTTCTTT
>TRBJ2-3|TRBV6-6|TRBD1|.
CASSYSGQGTDTQYF
TGTGCCAGCAGTTACTCCGGACAGGGCACAGATACGCAGTATTTT
>TRBJ2-7|TRBV21-1|.|.
CASSKVPGQGASARYEQYF
TGTGCCAGCAGCAAAGTACCGGGACAGGGGGCTTCGGCCCGCTACGAGCAGTACTTC
>TRBJ2-1|TRBV25-1|TRBD2|.
CASSEYGVGRVENEQFF
TGTGCCAGCAGTGAATATGGTGTCGGGAGGGTAGAAAATGAGCAGTTCTTC
>TRBJ1-4|TRBV4-1|.|.
CASSHSFRGDQKLFF
TGCGCCAGCAGCCATAGTTTCAGGGGCGATCAAAAACTGTTTTTT
>TRBJ2-3|TRBV4-3|TRBD2|.
CASSQSVLAGSFLVTTDTQYF
TGCGCCAGCAGCCAATCCGTACTAGCGGGAAGTTTTCTTGTAACCACAGATACGCAGTATTTT
>TRBJ2-1|TRBV9|.|.
CASSVSPSHEQFF
TGTGCCAGCAGCGTTAGCCCCTCGCATGAGCAGTTCTTC
>TRBJ2-3|TRBV25-1|.|.
CASSHSGISTDTQYF
TGTGCCAGCAGCCACAGCGGAATTTCAACAGATACGCAGTATTTT
>TRBJ2-7|TRBV11-3|TRBD2|few
CASSLGSSGRNEQYF
TGTGCCAGCAGCTTAGGAAGTAGCGGGAGGAACGAGCAGTACTTC
>TRBJ1-1|TRBV30|.|.
CAWKRQNTEAFF
TGTGCCTGGAAGCGTCAGAACACTGAAGCTTTCTTT
>TRBJ2-7|TRBV9|TRBD2|once
CASSAGTRAGEQYF
TGTGCCAGCAGCGCCGGGACTAGGGCTGGTGAGCAGTACTTC
>TRBJ1-2|TRBV5-6|TRBD1|.
CASSSDRGYYGYTF
TGTGCCAGCAGCTCCGACAGGGGTTACTATGGCTACACCTTC
>TRBJ2-3|TRBV6-1|TRBD2|.
CASSGGGGRADTQYF
TGTGCCAGCAGCGGGGGGGGAGGTCGGGCAGATACGCAGTATTTT
>TRBJ2-2|TRBV10-3|.|few
CATTRTGELFF
TGTGCCACCACTCGGACCGGGGAGCTGTTTTTT
>TRBJ2-1|TRBV4-2|.|.
CASSQGLAKFF
TGTGCCAGCAGCCAAGGCCTAGCGAAGTTCTTC
>TRBJ2-3|TRBV7-2|.|.
CASSLGGGFGADTQYF
TGTGCCAGCAGCTTAGGAGGGGGTTTTGGGGCAGATACGCAGTATTTT
>TRBJ2-1|TRBV7-7|.|.
CASSLGQPYNEQFF
TGTGCCAGCAGCTTAGGACAGCCCTACAATGAGCAGTTCTTC
>TRBJ2-3|TRBV2|TRBD2|.
CARATIGTTSWDTDTQYF
TGTGCCAGGGCGACGATTGGGACTACCTCTTGGGACACAGATACGCAGTATTTT
>TRBJ1-1|TRBV5-6|.|.
CASSLWGPSTKAFF
TGTGCCAGCAGCTTGTGGGGCCCCAGCACTAAAGCTTTCTTT
>TRBJ1-4|TRBV2|.|once
CASRGGQTNEKLFF
TGTGCCAGCAGAGGCGGACAGACAAATGAAAAACTGTTTTTT
>TRBJ2-1|TRBV19|TRBD2|.
CASSIERLAGLMSYNEQFF
TGTGCCAGTAGTATAGAAAGACTAGCTGGGCTGATGTCCTACAATGAGCAGTTCTTC
>TRBJ1-6|TRBV7-2|.|.
CASSLRRGANSPLHF
TGTGCCAGCAGCTTAAGACGGGGGGCCAATTCACCCCTCCACTTT
>TRBJ2-3|TRBV2|TRBD2|.
CASSEELAGLTDTQYF
TGTGCCAGCAGTGAAGAATTAGCGGGACTCACAGATACGCAGTATTTT
>TRBJ2-7|TRBV29-1|TRBD1|.
CSVGTGTYEQYF
TGCAGCGTTGGGACAGGGACCTACGAGCAGTACTTC
>TRBJ1-2|TRBV29-1|.|.
CSVIGWQGKGYTF
TGCAGCGTCATCGGTTGGCAGGGGAAAGGCTACACCTTC
>TRBJ1-5|TRBV6-1|.|.
CASSTGGQPQHF
TGTGCCAGCAGTACGGGTGGTCAGCCCCAGCATTTT
>TRBJ1-6|TRBV30|.|.
CASNLGTYNSPLHF
TGTGCCAGTAATCTTGGGACATATAATTCCCCCCTCCACTTT
>TRBJ2-1|TRBV11-2|TRBD2|.
CASGPLAGGLRKQQFF
TGTGCCAGCGGACCCCTAGCGGGGGGACTTCGCAAACAACAGTTCTTC
>TRBJ1-2|TRBV19|TRBD1|.
CASKPGQGTGYTF
TGTGCCAGTAAACCGGGACAGGGGACAGGCTACACCTTC
>TRBJ2-5|TRBV6-1|.|.
CASPDKNQETQYF
TGTGCCAGCCCGGACAAGAACCAAGAGACCCAGTACTTC
>TRBJ1-4|TRBV11-1|.|.
CASSLSTAGNEKLFF
TGTGCCAGCAGCTTATCGACAGCGGGTAATGAAAAACTGTTTTTT
>TRBJ1-2|TRBV28|.|.
CASRGAGVRFDYGYTF
TGTGCCAGCAGGGGGGCAGGGGTACGTTTTGACTATGGCTACACCTTC
>TRBJ1-1|TRBV28|TRBD1|few
CASSLLGTATEAFF
TGTGCCAGCAGTTTATTAGGGACAGCGACTGAAGCTTTCTTT
>TRBJ1-2|TRBV7-2|TRBD1|.
CASSFLQGGSNYGYTF
TGTGCCAGCAGCTTCCTACAGGGGGGGAGTAACTATGGCTACACCTTC
>TRBJ2-5|TRBV19|TRBD1|.
CASSIRDRVQETQYF
TGTGCCAGTAGTATTCGGGACAGAGTCCAAGAGACCCAGTACTTC
>TRBJ1-5|TRBV7-9|.|few
CSSSPHNSNQPQHF
TGTTCCAGCAGCCCACACAATAGCAATCAGCCCCAGCATTTT
>TRBJ1-3|TRBV18|.|.
CASSQGGTLGSGNTIYF
TGTGCCAGCTCACAGGGCGGGACCCTTGGCTCTGGAAACACCATATATTTT
>TRBJ1-3|TRBV28|.|.
CASKGAATGNTIYF
TGTGCCAGCAAAGGAGCCGCAACTGGAAACACCATATATTTT
>TRBJ2-7|TRBV7-9|TRBD1|few
CASSTDRGSYEQYF
TGTGCCAGCAGCACCGACAGGGGTTCCTACGAGCAGTACTTC
>TRBJ1-1|TRBV6-6|.|.
CASSYSNRENTEAFF
TGTGCCAGCAGTTATTCAAACAGGGAAAACACTGAAGCCTTCTTT